This T cell receptor beta chain was identified in a study of shared clonotypes between healthy human individuals. Findings of the study overall: Sharing across four donors was highest in naive CD4 (roughly 5%) and lowest in memory CD8 (0.4%).

The data were produced by immunoSEQ multiplex PCR, yet TCRdb's version contains in-frame clones alone and is incomplete. The repertoire consists of nearly 1 million clones, with over 75% occurring once and the leading ten covering approximately 1.5%. The ends were cut back, 4 bases at V and 2 bases at J, with 9 bases in the middle. CDR1 and CDR2 (germline): LNHDA, SQIVND (reference sequence). The CDR3 runs 15 residues. Turning to this clone: What it binds is unknown.

This receptor was identified in a young man in good health. Material for sequencing was memory CD4+ T cells sorted from blood. Specified subset: CD45RA-negative fraction. The gene calls are TRBV19 and TRBJ2-6; D is possibly TRBD1 (6 bases). CDR3 amino acids: CASSTWTAGANVLTF. The CDR3 DNA sequence: TGTGCCAGTAGTACCTGGACAGCTGGGGCCAACGTCCTGACTTTC.